This TCR beta chain was sequenced for a study of T-cell reconstitution after alpha-beta-depleted transplantation in children (dated by TCRdb to 2015 to 2016). About the study as a whole: The study quantitatively tracked T-cell immune reconstitution after TCRalphabeta/CD19-depleted allogeneic hematopoietic cell transplantation in children using TCR repertoire profiling.

Taken from the germline V gene, the CDR1 and CDR2 loops are MDHEN and SYDVKM. The cysteine opens and the phenylalanine closes a CDR3 of 11 amino acids. Just CDR3 DNA is preserved here, 33 bases in frame from base 1. Summary of the overall study and its limitations: The high TCRbeta diversity at day 60 in some patients was ascribed to recipient T cells and intrathymic progenitors that had survived conditioning. Over the following months the frequencies of hyperexpanded clones went down, and after one year T-cell counts and TCRbeta diversity were mostly credited to newly produced T cells. The apparently early alphabetaT-cell count recovery about two months after transplant was reportedly dependent on only several hundred rapidly expanded clones derived from non-depleted graft cells.

This sample's treatment or condition label indicates: allogeneic hematopoietic cell transplantation with graft depleted of TCRalphabeta T cells and CD19 B cells. The children who served as transplant recipients had been given grafts of TCRalphabeta/CD19-depleted allogeneic hematopoietic cells. Library preparation employed PCR. Reads for this sample came from an Illumina HiSeq 2500. To normalize quantification of the TCRbeta repertoire, the TCR libraries were built with molecular barcoding that relied on unique molecular identifiers. TCRdb cleaned the public reads at Q25 with fastp, built clones with MiXCR and kept in-frame beta chains. Entries are consolidated by CDR3 protein sequence, retaining the most common genes and DNA. The table for this sample lists hundreds of thousands of distinct CDR3 sequences; approximately 8% of them were counted only once. 5% to 8% of the sample belongs to the ten largest clones.

This clonotype was counted at least ten times. The antigen it binds to is not known. No base-level quality is on record; no much larger clone is a single base apart. The receptor's source is a male patient between 5 and 17 years old who had a stem cell transplant for acute lymphoblastic leukemia, so the T cells may come from the graft donor. The rearrangement joined TRBV28 to TRBJ2-2; the D gene is unclear. The sequenced sample was PBMCs, mostly from graft donor cells, obtained 180 days after TCRalphabeta/CD19-depleted stem cell transplant. The DNA sequence is TGTGCTTCGATGAACACCGGGGAGCTGTTTTTT. It translates as CASMNTGELFF.